One sample yielded the 2 T cell receptor beta chains listed below, sequenced in a study of blood T cell repertoires in COVID-19. Clones were read by immunoSEQ multiplex PCR, and TCRdb kept only the in-frame ones, dropping some. The sample carries 200,000 or so clones, 81% recorded once. The specimen was peripheral blood. The receptors derive from a woman older than 75 with COVID-19, enrolled during active disease.

This clone was picked up one time. The V and J genes are TRBV3-1 (or the pseudogene TRBV3-2) and TRBJ2-3; the match to TRBD2 covers 11 bases. Losses at the gene ends were 0 bases for V and 1 base for J; bases not matched to a gene: 3. The CDR3 covers 17 residues. Germline loops: CDR1 LGHDT, CDR2 YNNKEL (reference sequence). CDR3 region: CASSQDGGLAGTDTQYF. The CDR3 DNA reads TGTGCCAGCAGCCAAGATGGGGGACTAGCGGGCACAGATACGCAGTATTTT.

The genes are TRBV2 and TRBJ1-5; D not certain. Germline-derived CDR1 and CDR2 are SNHLY and FYNNEI. Trimming removed 4 bases from V and 7 bases from J, with 8 bases in between. The CDR3 length is 12 residues. The CDR3 spells CASSGEEQPQHF. In DNA, the CDR3 is TGTGCCAGCAGTGGGGAGGAACAGCCCCAGCATTTT.